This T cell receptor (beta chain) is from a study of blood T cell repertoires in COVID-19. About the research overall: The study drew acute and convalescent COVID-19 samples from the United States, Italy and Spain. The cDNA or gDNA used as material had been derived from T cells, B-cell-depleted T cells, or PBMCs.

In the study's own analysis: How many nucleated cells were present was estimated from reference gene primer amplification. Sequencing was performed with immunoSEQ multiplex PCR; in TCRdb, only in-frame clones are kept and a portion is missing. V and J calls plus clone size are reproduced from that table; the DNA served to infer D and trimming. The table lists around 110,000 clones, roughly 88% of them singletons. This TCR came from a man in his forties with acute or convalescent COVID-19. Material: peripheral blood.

The CDR3 spells CASRRTGEGNYGYTF. The CDR3 nucleotides read TGTGCCAGCAGAAGGACAGGGGAGGGTAACTATGGCTACACCTTC. The V and J genes are TRBV6-6 and TRBJ1-2; TRBD1 aligns across 9 bases. The trim removed 6 bases at V and 1 base at J, leaving 6 bases unmatched. Germline V gene sequence: CDR1 MNHNY, CDR2 SVGAGI (reference sequence). CDR3 length: 15 amino acids.